The source of this TCR beta chain is a study of shared clonotypes between healthy human individuals (dated by TCRdb to 2020 to 2022). About the study as a whole: A few men and two women, aged 18 to 49 years, made up the cohort. To estimate repertoire size and how much clonotypes are shared between individuals, the study performed deep sequencing of blood TCR repertoires from roughly five healthy adults. For each donor, CD4 naive and CD4 memory were each run on three plates, CD8 naive on two plates, and CD8 memory on one plate. Different laboratories and diverse techniques were used to prepare libraries and sequence TCR repertoires, to increase sequencing depth and limit assay-specific biases. Each donor's leukapheresis produced roughly between roughly 0.85 and 9.5 billion PBMCs.

About this clone: The target of this receptor is not known. Base qualities were left out, and no much larger clone turns up one base away.

The CDR3, from cysteine to phenylalanine, totals 17 residues. Of the read, only the CDR3 DNA is kept; its 51 bases are in frame from base 1. The trim is 3 bases for V and 1 base for J, with a gap of 19 bases between the germline ends. CDR1 and CDR2 are read off the germline V gene as SGDLS and YYNGEE. General findings and caveats noted by the study authors: Across a handful of donors, approximately 5% of naive CD4, around 3.3% of naive CD8, around 2.5% of memory CD4, and under 0.45% of memory CD8 clonotypes were shared. Higher generation probabilities were observed for clonotypes shared by all four sorted-subset donors than for non-shared clonotypes. Naive subsets generally had larger estimated clonotype richness than memory subsets did. Because the study included only a small number of donors, the genetic and exposure-history diversity represented was limited. Rarefaction of sorted-subset datasets indicated incomplete sequencing despite the large sequencing depth. Sampling was restricted to blood, and TCR repertoires in tissue are likely to differ from TCR repertoires in blood. Pairwise subsampling led to the expectation that sequencing depth would affect the degree of clonotype sharing among donors.

Using the deep immunoSEQ assay, multiplex PCR amplified TCR CDR3 regions from genomic DNA. Genomic DNA extracted from each cell subset was distributed evenly over all wells of several immunoSEQ 96-well plates, and each plate served as one replicate. Each replicate PCR for sorted subsets received around 0.2 ug genomic DNA, equal to tens of thousands of T cell genomes. Purified libraries were measured with a Qubit 3.0 fluorometer, size-checked on a Bioanalyzer 2100, and measured again with the KAPA Library Quantification kit. Every immunoSEQ 96-well plate was sequenced on a separate single-read 150-cycle Illumina NextSeq 550 flow cell. In the original analysis: Because only junctional sequences without quality scores were contained in the immunoSEQ output, filtering matching that applied to full-length reads could not be performed. Sequences were annotated with PyIR, a Python wrapper for IgBLAST v1.9, using IMGT germline references to assign V/J genes and CDR3. Reads were filtered out if the reads had weak V/J assignments (E-value above 1e-6), no CDR3, stop codons, out-of-frame junctions, or ambiguous translated residues. V3J clonotypes were defined by identical inferred V gene, J gene, and CDR3 amino acid sequence. Percentage overlap between repertoires was computed as shared unique clonotypes divided by the size of the smaller repertoire. Richness of each repertoire was evaluated using RTK rarefaction, the Chao1 estimator, and Recon v2.1 estimates of unobserved clonotypes. Generation probabilities for all TCRbeta clonotypes obtained by the gDNA method from a handful of donors were computed using OLGA. The table comes from immuneACCESS by way of TCRdb, which keeps in-frame sequences with V and J called. Part of the clones is missing from these tables; in studies checked, under half for an unresolved V gene and the rest for unknown reasons. V, J and clone size were drawn from that table, and D and trimming were deduced from the DNA. The sample table holds around 300,000 clones, of which about nine tenths were seen once. In total, the top ten clones hold around 15% of the sample.

Healthy HIV-negative adults with no recently reported acute infections or vaccinations were included as donors. All donors were Caucasian adults living in Nashville, Tennessee, USA. CD8 memory samples were composed of magnetically selected CD45RO+ cells combined with CCR7-negative CD45RA+ effector memory (TemRA) cells. After blood collection by leukapheresis, PBMCs were isolated using Ficoll-Histopaque density gradient centrifugation and then cryopreserved in the vapor phase of liquid nitrogen. Analytical flow cytometry was used to check the purity and quantity of every magnetically sorted T cell population. Genomic DNA was isolated from each sorted fraction and quantified by UV absorbance on a Nanodrop 2000c.

The TCR originated in a man between 18 and 29 years old in good health. The sample was memory CD8+ T cells sorted from blood. This specimen's cell subset or site label, interpreted: CD45RO+ cells pooled with CCR7-negative TemRA cells. The chain couples TRBV9 to TRBJ1-2; a tentative D match to TRBD1 spans 6 bases. The encoded CDR3 is CASSGVRGARVNYGYTF. The DNA sequence is as follows: TGTGCCAGCAGCGGAGTGAGGGGGGCCCGAGTTAACTATGGCTACACCTTC.